A selection of T cell receptor beta chains follows, all from one sample in a study of PD-L1 blockade in urothelial cancer. Produced via immunoSEQ multiplex PCR; TCRdb's table is partial and in-frame only. The sample records 95,000 to 150,000 clones, 86% being singletons. Sequences were derived from PBMCs, sampled around atezolizumab (anti-PD-L1) treatment. These receptors all come from a man aged 45 to 65 with urothelial cancer. Each CDR3 is given with its conserved first and last residue. A D gene is named only where the DNA matches it firmly. Clone size is not always given. Where it is, it says once, few, many or a class for expanded clones.

clone_size | j_call | v_call | d_call | cdr3_aa | cdr3_nt
- | TRBJ1-2 | TRBV6-1 | TRBD1 | CASSRQGYGYTF | TGTGCCAGCAGCCGACAGGGCTATGGCTACACCTTC
- | TRBJ2-5 | TRBV11-2 | TRBD1 | CASSLGLRGRQETQYF | TGTGCCAGCAGCTTAGGTTTAAGGGGGCGGCAAGAGACCCAGTACTTC
- | TRBJ2-7 | TRBV7-2 | - | CASSWAAGIRYEQYF | TGTGCCAGCAGCTGGGCGGCAGGGATCCGCTACGAGCAGTACTTC
- | TRBJ1-4 | TRBV6-8 | - | CASSYPSGAADEKLFF | TGTGCCAGCAGTTACCCCAGCGGAGCTGCGGACGAAAAACTGTTTTTT
- | TRBJ2-7 | TRBV7-8 | TRBD2 | CASRPGTTYEQYF | TGTGCCAGCAGACCCGGGACTACGTACGAGCAGTACTTC
- | TRBJ2-1 | TRBV4-2 | - | CASSKVSSGAGNEQFF | TGTGCCAGCAGCAAGGTCTCCTCAGGAGCGGGCAATGAGCAGTTCTTC
- | TRBJ1-1 | TRBV7-9 | - | CASSFTMMRTEAFF | TGTGCCAGCAGCTTCACCATGATGAGAACTGAAGCTTTCTTT
once | TRBJ2-5 | TRBV6-1 | - | CASSETRDNQETQYF | TGTGCCAGCAGTGAAACCCGGGACAACCAAGAGACCCAGTACTTC
- | TRBJ2-7 | TRBV6-6 | - | CASSYTRDSYEQYF | TGTGCCAGCAGTTACACGCGGGATTCCTACGAGCAGTACTTC
- | TRBJ2-5 | TRBV15 | - | CATSREGAGVYGETQYF | TGTGCCACCAGCAGAGAAGGGGCAGGGGTGTATGGAGAGACCCAGTACTTC
- | TRBJ1-6 | TRBV27 | TRBD1 | CASSPGQGVGSPLHF | TGTGCCAGCAGTCCTGGACAGGGAGTCGGTTCACCCCTCCACTTT
- | TRBJ2-5 | TRBV5-1 | - | CASSSGVETQYF | TGCGCCAGCAGCTCGGGGGTAGAGACCCAGTACTTC
- | TRBJ2-2 | TRBV6-4 | TRBD1 | CASRGQGDTGELFF | TGTGCCAGCAGGGGACAGGGTGACACCGGGGAGCTGTTTTTT
- | TRBJ2-1 | TRBV5-1 | TRBD1 | CASSGQGAYNEQFF | TGCGCCAGCAGCGGACAGGGGGCCTACAATGAGCAGTTCTTC
- | TRBJ2-7 | TRBV28 | TRBD1 | CASSSSGTGSYEQYF | TGTGCCAGCAGTAGCTCCGGGACAGGGTCCTACGAGCAGTACTTC
- | TRBJ1-3 | TRBV5-5 | - | CASSLVWRDSGNTIYF | TGTGCCAGCAGCTTAGTCTGGAGGGACTCTGGAAACACCATATATTTT
- | TRBJ2-7 | TRBV15 | TRBD2 | CATRRREHYEQYF | TGTGCCACCAGAAGGCGGGAGCATTACGAGCAGTACTTC
- | TRBJ2-5 | TRBV27 | TRBD2 | CASSSPGLAGGPETQYF | TGTGCCAGCAGTTCCCCCGGACTAGCGGGAGGACCAGAGACCCAGTACTTC
- | TRBJ1-3 | TRBV28 | - | CASSLRPTRRGNTIYF | TGTGCCAGCAGTTTGAGACCGACCCGGCGGGGAAACACCATATATTTT
- | TRBJ2-6 | TRBV5-4 | TRBD2 | CASSLALGLAGGGANVLTF | TGTGCCAGCAGCTTGGCCTTGGGACTAGCGGGAGGTGGGGCCAACGTCCTGACTTTC
- | TRBJ2-1 | TRBV7-9 | - | CASSSDSAGREQFF | TGTGCCAGCAGCTCGGACTCTGCCGGTCGGGAGCAGTTCTTC
- | TRBJ2-3 | TRBV7-9 | TRBD2 | CASSFVLAGTDTQYF | TGTGCCAGCAGCTTTGTACTAGCGGGCACAGATACGCAGTATTTT
- | TRBJ2-7 | TRBV5-6 | TRBD2 | CASSPGLAAVYEQYF | TGTGCCAGCAGCCCGGGACTAGCGGCTGTCTACGAGCAGTACTTC
few | TRBJ2-7 | TRBV28 | TRBD2 | CASSWGPGLGSLSDYEQYF | TGTGCCAGCAGTTGGGGACCGGGACTAGGTTCATTATCGGACTACGAGCAGTACTTC
once | TRBJ2-3 | TRBV5-1 | TRBD2 | CASSLWTSGTRADTQYF | TGCGCCAGCAGCCTCTGGACTAGCGGGACCCGGGCAGATACGCAGTATTTT
- | TRBJ1-6 | TRBV9 | - | CASSVTLYRDGSPLHF | TGTGCCAGCAGCGTAACCCTTTACAGGGATGGTTCACCCCTCCACTTT
- | TRBJ2-7 | TRBV25-1 | TRBD1 | CASTNRGGWGEQYF | TGTGCCAGCACGAACAGAGGGGGCTGGGGCGAGCAGTACTTC
- | TRBJ1-5 | TRBV5-6 | - | CASSLDPTGPQHF | TGTGCCAGCAGCTTGGACCCCACCGGGCCCCAGCATTTT
- | TRBJ2-1 | TRBV18 | - | CASSIWAAGGNEQFF | TGTGCCAGCTCAATCTGGGCCGCCGGGGGCAATGAGCAGTTCTTC
few | TRBJ2-3 | TRBV9 | - | CASSPGQRTDTQYF | TGTGCCAGCAGCCCCGGACAGAGAACAGATACGCAGTATTTT
- | TRBJ1-2 | TRBV18 | TRBD1 | CASSPYGTGSNRYGYTF | TGTGCCAGCTCACCTTATGGGACAGGGAGTAATCGATATGGCTACACCTTC
once | TRBJ1-5 | TRBV19 | - | CASSMISDGGQPQHF | TGTGCCAGTAGTATGATCTCGGACGGGGGTCAGCCCCAGCATTTT
- | TRBJ2-7 | TRBV30 | TRBD2 | CAWSPAAGFLGKYF | TGTGCCTGGAGTCCTGCAGCGGGGTTCCTTGGGAAGTACTTC
- | TRBJ1-1 | TRBV5-1 | - | CASKGEGHAEAFF | TGCGCCAGCAAGGGGGAGGGTCACGCTGAAGCTTTCTTT
- | TRBJ2-5 | TRBV7-2 | - | CASSPAGYTRQETQYF | TGTGCCAGCAGCCCCGCGGGGTACACGCGTCAAGAGACCCAGTACTTC
- | TRBJ1-2 | TRBV6-1 | - | CASSANVGAGTTF | -
- | TRBJ2-1 | TRBV7-9 | TRBD1 | CASRSHGTGQGSNEQFF | TGTGCCAGCAGATCACACGGGACGGGACAGGGGTCTAATGAGCAGTTCTTC
few | TRBJ1-2 | TRBV2 | - | CASTRQSHGYTF | TGTGCCAGCACTCGACAGAGCCATGGCTACACCTTC
- | TRBJ2-2 | TRBV29-1 | TRBD1 | CSVRGDRGNTGELFF | TGCAGCGTTAGGGGGGACAGGGGGAACACCGGGGAGCTGTTTTTT
- | TRBJ2-3 | TRBV6-5 | TRBD1 | CASRGDRSTDTQYF | TGTGCCAGCAGGGGGGACAGAAGCACAGATACGCAGTATTTT
- | TRBJ2-3 | TRBV5-1 | TRBD1 | CASRSGTGGSTQYF | TGCGCCAGCAGGTCCGGGACAGGGGGTAGTACGCAGTATTTT
- | TRBJ2-1 | TRBV7-3 | - | CASSLAGARFNEQFF | TGTGCCAGCAGCTTAGCGGGGGCCCGATTCAATGAGCAGTTCTTC
few | TRBJ2-7 | TRBV7-6 | TRBD2 | CASSVSGRSYEQYF | TGTGCCAGCAGCGTTAGCGGGAGGTCCTACGAGCAGTACTTC
- | TRBJ1-1 | TRBV21-1 | - | CASSRRGPRTEAFF | TGTGCCAGCAGCAGGAGGGGGCCTCGGACTGAAGCTTTCTTT
- | TRBJ1-2 | TRBV10-3 | - | CAISDRVNYGYTF | TGTGCCATCAGTGACAGGGTCAACTATGGCTACACCTTC
- | TRBJ2-5 | TRBV18 | - | CASSPPVTGETQYF | TGTGCCAGCTCACCACCGGTAACAGGAGAGACCCAGTACTTC
- | TRBJ2-1 | TRBV7-2 | TRBD2 | CASRIGGRNEQFF | TGTGCCAGCAGGATTGGCGGGAGGAATGAGCAGTTCTTC
- | TRBJ2-3 | TRBV7-3 | - | CASSLGQGSSTDTQYF | TGTGCCAGCAGCTTAGGGCAGGGATCTAGCACAGATACGCAGTATTTT
- | TRBJ1-4 | TRBV18 | TRBD1 | CASSPDRGGVEKLFF | TGTGCCAGCTCTCCCGACAGGGGAGGTGTTGAAAAACTGTTTTTT
many | TRBJ2-1 | TRBV6-1 | - | CASSEILVVYNEQFF | TGTGCCAGCAGTGAAATCTTAGTAGTGTACAATGAGCAGTTCTTC
- | TRBJ1-4 | TRBV28 | TRBD1 | CASTPGQGRRGEKLFF | TGTGCCAGTACCCCGGGACAGGGGCGACGGGGCGAAAAACTGTTTTTT
- | TRBJ2-1 | TRBV7-3 | - | CASSLRSGPLGVNEQFF | TGTGCCAGCAGCTTACGAAGCGGTCCTTTGGGAGTAAATGAGCAGTTCTTC
- | TRBJ2-3 | TRBV28 | - | CASTPGRTANTDTQYF | TGTGCCAGCACTCCGGGTCGGACAGCCAACACAGATACGCAGTATTTT
- | TRBJ1-2 | TRBV6-5 | TRBD1 | CASRGDRAYGYTF | TGTGCCAGCAGGGGAGACAGGGCTTATGGCTACACCTTC
few | TRBJ2-7 | TRBV5-5 | - | CASIIVIGASEQYF | TGTGCCAGCATTATAGTGATTGGGGCTAGCGAGCAGTACTTC
- | TRBJ2-7 | TRBV11-2 | TRBD2 | CASSARTSGSSYEQYF | TGTGCCAGCAGCGCGAGGACTAGCGGGAGCTCCTACGAGCAGTACTTC
- | TRBJ2-1 | TRBV9 | TRBD2 | CASSVESGRANEQFF | TGTGCCAGCAGCGTAGAAAGCGGGAGGGCCAATGAGCAGTTCTTC